The 30 T cell receptor beta chains below come from one sample, sequenced in a study of CD8 T cells in ankylosing spondylitis. Their antigens remain unidentified. TCRdb fed the 5' RACE reads into MiXCR, producing one record per CDR3 protein. This table has over 600,000 distinct CDR3 sequences, 15% to 20% appearing once. Regarding the study as a whole: Made up of about eight highly homologous variants, a TCR beta motif appeared characteristic of ankylosing spondylitis blood.

The sample taken for sequencing was blood, either unsorted or a sorted T cell fraction (not recorded which). The receptors were sampled from a male donor with ankylosing spondylitis.

The gene calls are TRBV5-1 and TRBJ2-3; a weak D match, TRBD1 (5 bases). The CDR3 contains 16 residues. Germline-derived CDR1 and CDR2 are SGHRS and YFSETQ. V was cut by 0 bases and J by 2 bases, with 13 bases left in between. The DNA of the CDR3 is TGCGCCAGCAGCTTGGAAGGGGTAGGAGCCACAGATACGCAGTATTTT. It is translated as CASSLEGVGATDTQYF.

The V call is TRBV7-6, the J call TRBJ2-2, with D perhaps TRBD2 (6 bases). V lost 1 base, J lost 6 bases, and 12 bases lay in between. This CDR3 has 15 amino acids. CDR1 and CDR2 (germline): SGHVS, FNYEAQ. CDR3 amino acids: CASSLVNLAAGELFF. As DNA, the CDR3 is TGTGCCAGCAGCTTAGTTAATTTAGCGGCCGGGGAGCTGTTTTTT.

The chain combines TRBV5-1 with TRBJ2-1, with 9 bases matching TRBD2. The trim removed 6 bases at V and 8 bases at J, leaving 9 bases unmatched. There are 14 residues in the CDR3. Per germline, CDR1 SGHRS and CDR2 YFSETQ. The CDR3 is CASTGTSPTHEQFF. The DNA for the CDR3 is TGCGCCAGCACTGGGACTAGCCCTACACATGAGCAGTTCTTC.

The chain joins TRBV11-2 to TRBJ1-1; perhaps TRBD1 as D (6 bases). CDR1 is SGHAT and CDR2 is FQNNGV in the germline V gene. Trimming stripped 5 bases from V and 6 bases from J, with 16 bases between. This CDR3 spans 14 amino acids. This CDR3 reads CASSPRTVGPEAFF. CDR3 DNA sequence: TGTGCCAGCAGCCCAAGGACAGTCGGGCCTGAAGCTTTCTTT. The full variable domain, completed using reference TRBV11-2 and TRBJ1-1, is EAGVAQSPRYKIIEKRQSVAFWCNPISGHATLYWYQQILGQGPKLLIQFQNNGVVDDSQLPKDRFSAERLKGVDSTLKIQPAKLEDSAVYLCASSPRTVGPEAFFGQGTRLTVV.

The chain recombines TRBV10-2 with TRBJ1-5; D remains unclear. The CDR3 runs 13 residues. The germline V gene has CDR1 WSHSY and CDR2 SAAADI. Between the trimmed V and J ends, which lost 3 bases and 5 bases, there was a span of 8 bases. The CDR3 DNA follows: TGCGCCAGCAGTGAAGTAAGTCATCAGCCCCAGCATTTT. As protein: CASSEVSHQPQHF.

This clonotype came up many times. The CDR3, as DNA: TGCAGTGCTAGAGGGAGGACAGGCGCCACTGAAGCTTTCTTT. It translates to CSARGRTGATEAFF. The chain is built from TRBV20-1 and TRBJ1-1; 7 bases map to TRBD1. The germline gives CDR1 DFQATT, CDR2 SNEGSKA (reference sequence). The CDR3 runs to 14 residues. The V and J ends lost 1 base and 4 bases, in that order; junction bases with no gene match: 6.

V is TRBV7-2 and J is TRBJ1-5, with unresolved D. Germline V gene lookup returns CDR1 SGHTA and CDR2 FQGNSA. Trimming pared 1 base from V and 0 bases from J, leaving 7 bases between. CDR3 size: 15 residues. CDR3 in DNA: TGTGCCAGCAGCTTAGTTAGCGATAGCAATCAGCCCCAGCATTTT. This codes for CASSLVSDSNQPQHF.

This sequence joins TRBV4-3 and TRBJ2-1; TRBD2 matches at 8 bases. From germline, CDR1 is LGHNA and CDR2 YSLEER. The length of the CDR3 is 14 residues. The junction had 10 bases not matched to a gene; V was cut back by 3 bases and J by 12 bases. The CDR3 is CASSHSGTHPWQFF. CDR3 DNA sequence: TGCGCCAGCAGCCATAGCGGGACCCACCCGTGGCAGTTCTTC.

This clonotype occurred a few times. The chain recombines TRBV29-1 with TRBJ2-7; no reliable D call. The CDR3 runs to 13 residues. Germline CDR1 is SQVTM and CDR2 is ANQGSEA. Trimming took 5 bases from V and 0 from J, leaving 11 bases between them. The CDR3 bases are TGCAGCGTTCGTATCGGGTTCTCCTACGAGCAGTACTTC. The encoded protein is CSVRIGFSYEQYF.

The chain joins TRBV5-4 to TRBJ2-5; D is undetermined. This CDR3 is 13 amino acids long. Germline assignment: CDR1 SGHNT and CDR2 YYREEE (reference sequence). The germline V and J ends were trimmed by 2 bases and 5 bases, with 10 bases remaining between them. The CDR3: CASSFRAGETQYF. The CDR3 DNA is TGTGCCAGCAGCTTTCGGGCTGGGGAGACCCAGTACTTC.

The chain recombines TRBV4-3 with TRBJ1-1; no firm D call. The V gene lost 0 bases and the J gene lost 11 bases, with 16 bases spanning the gap. There are 14 residues in the CDR3. Looked up from germline, CDR1 is LGHNA and CDR2 is YSLEER. The CDR3 DNA reads as TGCGCCAGCAGCCAAGACCCCCAGCGGCCTTGGGCTTTCTTT. Encoded protein: CASSQDPQRPWAFF.

This clonotype was detected a few times. V and J are TRBV6-2 or TRBV6-3 and TRBJ2-5; TRBD2 might be the D (5 bases). CDR1 MNHEY and CDR2 SVGEGT come from the germline V gene. The CDR3 has 15 amino acids. V gave up 4 bases and J gave up 9 bases, with 21 bases separating them. The CDR3 loop reads CASSSAPWEKRSQYF. DNA for the CDR3: TGTGCCAGCAGTTCCGCACCGTGGGAAAAGCGGTCCCAGTACTTC.

This clonotype came up a few times. The rearrangement joins TRBV29-1 to TRBJ1-1, with 9 nucleotides matching TRBD1. V was pared by 1 base and J by 3 bases, with 9 bases of the junction left unmatched. This CDR3 has 16 residues. Germline lookup yields CDR1 SQVTM and CDR2 ANQGSEA. In DNA form, the CDR3 reads TGCAGCGTTGAAGGACAGGGGGAAGGCTTCGACACTGAAGCTTTCTTT. Protein product: CSVEGQGEGFDTEAFF.

The table lists this clonotype with many counts. This rearrangement joins TRBV29-1 to TRBJ1-1; D is undetermined. The germline CDR1 and CDR2 sequences are SQVTM and ANQGSEA. With 7 bases removed from V and 1 base from J, the gap between germline ends came to 10 bases. CDR3 length equals 12 residues. The DNA of the CDR3 is TGCAGCGCCCACCCAGCGAACACTGAAGCTTTCTTT. It yields the protein CSAHPANTEAFF.

The rearrangement uses TRBV9 and TRBJ2-3, with D uncertain. Germline loops: CDR1 SGDLS, CDR2 YYNGEE. The CDR3 runs to 14 residues. Trimming shortened V by 0 bases and J by 4 bases, and 9 bases separated the two germline ends. CDR3 sequence (DNA): TGTGCCAGCAGCGTAGGTGAGGCGGCAGATACGCAGTATTTT. Amino acids: CASSVGEAADTQYF.

The chain carries TRBV4-1 and TRBJ2-3; D not resolved. This CDR3 spans 15 amino acids. CDR1 is MGHRA and CDR2 is YSYEKL in the germline V gene. V was cut by 4 bases and J by 1 base, with 12 bases left in between. The CDR3 protein is CASSPPGFGTDTQYF. CDR3 coding DNA: TGCGCCAGCAGCCCCCCGGGTTTTGGCACAGATACGCAGTATTTT.

The chain carries TRBV7-9 and TRBJ2-3, with 13 bases lining up with TRBD2. The CDR3 extends over 16 amino acids. After removal of 2 bases from V and 4 bases from J, the junction contained 3 bases not matched to a gene. Germline V gene sequence: CDR1 SEHNR, CDR2 FQNEAQ (reference sequence). CDR3 protein: CASSLYGLAGADTQYF. DNA of the CDR3: TGTGCCAGCAGCTTATACGGACTAGCGGGGGCAGATACGCAGTATTTT.

The rearrangement uses TRBV12-3 or TRBV12-4 and TRBJ2-7; 7 bases line up with TRBD1. The CDR3 sequence is 14 residues long. J lost 3 bases, V lost 1 base, and 3 bases had no gene match. CDR3 DNA: TGTGCCAGCAGTTTAGGGGGACAGATCTACGAGCAGTACTTC. Its protein product is CASSLGGQIYEQYF.

The V call is TRBV29-1, the J call TRBJ2-5; 8 nucleotides match TRBD1. Germline V lookup: CDR1 SQVTM, CDR2 ANQGSEA. This CDR3 has 14 amino acids. V trimming: 5 bases; J trimming: 5 bases; junction bases outside the gene matches: 10. The CDR3 DNA follows: TGCAGCGTTTTTCGGGACAGGCCCCTGGAGACCCAGTACTTC. It translates to CSVFRDRPLETQYF.

J is TRBJ2-4 and V is TRBV12-3 or TRBV12-4; 8 bases fit TRBD1. Trimming cost V 6 bases and J 7 bases; bases outside gene matches: 5. The CDR3 loop spans 13 amino acids. The CDR3 coding sequence is TGTGCCAGCAGACCGACAGGGGACAACATTCAGTACTTC. This gives the protein CASRPTGDNIQYF.

This clonotype was counted between two and nine times. V and J are TRBV29-1 and TRBJ1-1; D is unclear. The V end was cut by 3 bases, the J end by 1 base, with 12 bases between. Germline CDR1 reads SQVTM; CDR2 reads ANQGSEA. CDR3 length: 14 amino acids. For the CDR3, the DNA is TGCAGCGTTGAGAGGGATCGGAGGAACACTGAAGCTTTCTTT. Protein sequence: CSVERDRRNTEAFF.

There are a few counts of this clonotype. The rearrangement links TRBV10-1 to TRBJ2-5; D gene ambiguous. The CDR3 has 14 residues. V was cut by 0 bases and J by 1 base, with 6 bases left in between. The germline V gene has CDR1 WNHNN and CDR2 SYGVQD (reference sequence). The CDR3 sequence: CASSESTVQETQYF. CDR3 bases: TGCGCCAGCAGTGAGTCGACGGTCCAAGAGACCCAGTACTTC.

This clonotype has ten or more counts. The chain has TRBV5-1 and TRBJ2-5, with D unclear. Trimming took off 3 bases at V and 0 bases at J, with 12 bases between the two ends. The CDR3 has 15 residues. Looked up from germline, CDR1 is SGHRS and CDR2 is YFSETQ. CDR3 protein: CASSSSLRYQETQYF. CDR3 DNA sequence: TGCGCCAGCAGCTCAAGTCTACGCTACCAAGAGACCCAGTACTTC.

The chain joins TRBV28 to TRBJ2-5; D is uncertain. Trimming took 1 base from V and 7 from J, leaving 13 bases between them. The germline V gene has CDR1 MDHEN and CDR2 SYDVKM. The CDR3 runs to 14 residues. CDR3 nucleotide sequence: TGTGCCAGCAGTTTATTGTGGGCGACCGGGACCCAGTACTTC. This encodes CASSLLWATGTQYF.

CDR3 region: CSAGSGRGSYNEQFF. The CDR3 DNA reads as TGCAGTGCTGGGAGTGGGCGGGGCTCCTACAATGAGCAGTTCTTC. The rearrangement uses TRBV20-1 and TRBJ2-1, with TRBD2 as a possible D gene (6 bases). The CDR3 totals 15 residues. Trimming cost V 5 bases and J 0 bases, with 14 bases left between them. Germline V gene sequence: CDR1 DFQATT, CDR2 SNEGSKA (reference sequence).

This clonotype appeared a few times. V and J are TRBV5-6 and TRBJ1-5; TRBD1 matches 7 bases. Germline V CDR1 and CDR2: SGHDT, YYEEEE. The CDR3 loop spans 15 amino acids. The J segment lost 5 bases and the V segment lost 3 bases, leaving 8 bases of the junction unmatched. DNA of the CDR3: TGTGCCAGCAGCTGGACAGGAGACGGTTATCAGCCCCAGCATTTT. This gives the protein CASSWTGDGYQPQHF.

This clonotype was found a few times. The rearrangement joins TRBV5-1 to TRBJ1-2, with D possibly matching TRBD1 (5 bases). V gave up 4 bases and J gave up 8 bases, with 18 bases separating them. Germline CDR1 is SGHRS and CDR2 is YFSETQ. The CDR3 runs 14 residues. The chain's CDR3 is CASSKDEGLGGYTF. CDR3 nucleotides: TGCGCCAGCAGCAAGGATGAGGGACTGGGGGGCTACACCTTC.

This clonotype has only a few counts. This chain joins TRBV18 and TRBJ1-1; no clear D. V shed 1 base and J shed 1 base, with 10 bases lying between them. CDR1 KGHSH and CDR2 LQKENI come from the germline V gene. The CDR3 contains 15 residues. The CDR3 DNA reads TGTGCCAGCTCACCACTGGAAAGAAGGAACACTGAAGCTTTCTTT. Its translation is CASSPLERRNTEAFF.

The CDR3 DNA sequence: TGTGCCAGCAGCTCGCCACCCGGTTTAAGTGAAGCTTTCTTT. It is translated as CASSSPPGLSEAFF. The chain combines TRBV7-9 with TRBJ1-1; D unresolved. Between the trimmed V and J ends, which lost 4 bases and 7 bases, there was a span of 16 bases. CDR3 size: 14 residues. Looked up from germline, CDR1 is SEHNR and CDR2 is FQNEAQ (reference sequence). The full variable domain, completed using reference TRBV7-9 and TRBJ1-1, is DTGVSQNPRHKITKRGQNVTFRCDPISEHNRLYWYRQTLGQGPEFLTYFQNEAQLEKSRLLSDRFSAERPKGSFSTLEIQRTEQGDSAMYLCASSSPPGLSEAFFGQGTRLTVV.

The chain couples TRBV20-1 to TRBJ2-1, with 8 bases matching TRBD2. The CDR3 is 13 amino acids. The J segment lost 2 bases and the V segment lost 6 bases, leaving 3 bases of the junction unmatched. Germline CDR1 DFQATT, CDR2 SNEGSKA (reference sequence). CDR3 in DNA: TGCAGTGCACTTAGCGGGGCCTACAATGAGCAGTTCTTC. Amino acids: CSALSGAYNEQFF.